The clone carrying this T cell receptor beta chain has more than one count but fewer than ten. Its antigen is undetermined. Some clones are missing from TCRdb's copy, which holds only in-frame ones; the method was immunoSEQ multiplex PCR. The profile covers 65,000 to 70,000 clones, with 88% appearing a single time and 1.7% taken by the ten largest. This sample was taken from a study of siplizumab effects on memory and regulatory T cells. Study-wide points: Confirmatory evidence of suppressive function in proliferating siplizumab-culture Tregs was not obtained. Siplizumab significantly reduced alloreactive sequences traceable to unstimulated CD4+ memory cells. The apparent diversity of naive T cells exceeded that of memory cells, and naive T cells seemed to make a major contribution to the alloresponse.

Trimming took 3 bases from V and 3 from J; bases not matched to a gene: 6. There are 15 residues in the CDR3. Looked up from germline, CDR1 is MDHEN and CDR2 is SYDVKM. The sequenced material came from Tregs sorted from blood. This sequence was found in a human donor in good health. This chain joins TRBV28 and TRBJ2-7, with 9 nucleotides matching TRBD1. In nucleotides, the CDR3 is TGTGCCAGCAGTTTCCCGGACAGGGGAGGCTACGAGCAGTACTTC. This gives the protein CASSFPDRGGYEQYF.